This entry lists 9 T cell receptor beta chains sequenced from one sample in a study of early T cells in non-severe SARS-CoV-2 infection. From the 5' RACE reads, TCRdb called clonotypes with MiXCR, one entry per CDR3 protein. The sample lists more than 65,000 distinct CDR3 sequences, around 13% occurring once. Source material: whole blood. The source of these receptors is an adult who was a healthcare worker with PCR-confirmed SARS-CoV-2 infection or an uninfected control (not recorded which).

This rearrangement joins TRBV5-1 to TRBJ1-2, with TRBD1 as a possible D gene (5 bases). Deletions cut 3 bases from V and 6 bases from J, with 9 bases between. Germline-derived CDR1 and CDR2 are SGHRS and YFSETQ. The CDR3 is made up of 12 amino acids. The DNA for the CDR3 is TGCGCCAGCAGCTCCAGGGAGAATGGCTACACCTTC. Translation: CASSSRENGYTF.

This clonotype was observed a few times. The CDR3 loop is CASRTGTEQFF. CDR3 coding DNA: TGTGCCAGCAGAACCGGGACAGAGCAGTTCTTC. The chain combines TRBV28 with TRBJ2-1, with a tentative D call TRBD1 (6 bases). Germline V gene data show CDR1 as MDHEN and CDR2 as SYDVKM. With 6 bases removed from V and 10 bases from J, the gap between germline ends came to 10 bases. The CDR3 runs 11 residues. The whole variable domain, remainder taken from reference TRBV28 and TRBJ2-1, is DVKVTQSSRYLVKRTGEKVFLECVQDMDHENMFWYRQDPGLGLRLIYFSYDVKMKEKGDIPEGYSVSREKKERFSLILESASTNQTSMYLCASRTGTEQFFGPGTRLTVL.

Ten or more counts support this clonotype. The chain uses TRBV13 and TRBJ1-1; the D is unclear. This CDR3 is built from 17 residues. Per germline, CDR1 PRHDT and CDR2 FYEKMQ (reference sequence). V dropped 0 bases and J dropped 1 base, with 15 bases sitting between them. CDR3 DNA sequence: TGTGCCAGCAGCTTAGGCGGGCACACCCTAGAGAACACTGAAGCTTTCTTT. It is translated as CASSLGGHTLENTEAFF. Looking up the rest from reference TRBV13 and TRBJ1-1 gives the full variable domain: AAGVIQSPRHLIKEKRETATLKCYPIPRHDTVYWYQQGPGQDPQFLISFYEKMQSDKGSIPDRFSAQQFSDYHSELNMSSLELGDSALYFCASSLGGHTLENTEAFFGQGTRLTVV.

The chain recombines TRBV3-1 with TRBJ1-5, with TRBD1 as a possible D gene (6 bases). This CDR3 contains 14 residues. V was trimmed by 3 bases and J by 5 bases, leaving 11 bases between them. CDR1 is LGHDT, CDR2 YNNKEL, per germline (reference sequence). The CDR3 reads CASSQGAWDQPQHF. The CDR3 DNA follows: TGTGCCAGCAGCCAGGGGGCCTGGGATCAGCCCCAGCATTTT.

This clonotype was recorded a few times. The V call is TRBV7-9, the J call TRBJ2-7; D not resolved. The CDR3 is made up of 13 amino acids. With 4 bases removed from V and 7 bases from J, the gap between germline ends came to 14 bases. Per germline, CDR1 SEHNR and CDR2 FQNEAQ (reference sequence). The CDR3 DNA reads as TGTGCCAGCAGCTGGGGTTCCCAGGAAGAGCAGTACTTC. This codes for CASSWGSQEEQYF.

This clonotype showed up just a few times. V gene TRBV18 combines with J gene TRBJ2-1; 13 bases are a match to TRBD2. This CDR3 is 15 amino acids long. CDR1 is KGHSH and CDR2 is LQKENI in the germline V gene. V trimming: 3 bases; J trimming: 7 bases; junction bases outside the gene matches: 3. The CDR3 spells CASSPGLAGSNEQFF. CDR3 nucleotide sequence: TGTGCCAGCTCACCGGGACTAGCGGGATCGAATGAGCAGTTCTTC.

There are many counts of this clonotype. The chain uses TRBV2 and TRBJ1-6; D remains unclear. Germline loops: CDR1 SNHLY, CDR2 FYNNEI. This CDR3 contains 16 residues. Between the trimmed V and J ends, which lost 7 bases and 6 bases, there was a span of 19 bases. CDR3 sequence (DNA): TGTGCCAGCAACGACCGGGCTCCTTACCGTAATTCACCCCTCCACTTT. Its translation: CASNDRAPYRNSPLHF.

This clonotype was counted many times. The chain recombines TRBV6-2 or TRBV6-3 with TRBJ2-6; D unclear. The V end lost 9 bases, the J end lost 0 bases, and 9 bases lay between the germline ends. The CDR3 length is 14 residues. Germline V CDR1 and CDR2: MNHEY, SVGEGT. The CDR3 DNA reads TGTGCCAGAAGACCGAACTCTGGGGCCAACGTCCTGACTTTC. Translated, it gives CARRPNSGANVLTF.

This clonotype was seen more than once but under ten times. V usage is TRBV20-1 and J usage is TRBJ1-2; D gene uncertain. This CDR3 contains 16 residues. With 0 bases removed from V and 1 base from J, the gap between germline ends came to 15 bases. CDR1 and CDR2 from the germline V gene are DFQATT and SNEGSKA (reference sequence). CDR3 protein: CSARDLGQEFNYGYTF. The CDR3 DNA follows: TGCAGTGCTAGAGATCTCGGGCAGGAATTTAACTATGGCTACACCTTC.